Listed here is a single T cell receptor beta chain. Its specificity is unknown. The sample comes from a study of vaccination effects on CD4 cells after COVID-19. Antigen-specific CD4+ T cells were expanded with viral peptide pools in the ViraFEST assay before sequencing. When around 10 days of culture had elapsed, CD4+ T cells were isolated. Vaccine administered to participants consisted of two doses of either BNT162b2 or mRNA-1273. On both days 3 and 7, half of the culture medium was replaced with IL-2 medium. Profiling relied on immunoSEQ multiplex PCR, and the TCRdb table lists in-frame clones only, not all of them. The sample gives tens of thousands of clones, roughly 80% of which show up once; less than 9% is in the top ten. The receptor's source is a human donor who received a COVID-19 vaccine. This specimen was CD4+ T cells from PBMCs cultured with SARS-CoV-2 spike peptides, taken after COVID-19 vaccination.

This CDR3 reads CASSFSRRDELYGYTF. In nucleotides, the CDR3 is TGTGCCAGCAGCTTTAGCAGGCGGGACGAGCTTTATGGCTACACCTTC. The chain carries TRBV7-9 and TRBJ1-2, with D possibly TRBD1 on 5 matching bases. The CDR3 is 16 residues long. CDR1 is SEHNR and CDR2 is FQNEAQ in the germline V gene (reference sequence). V lost 3 bases and J 5 bases, leaving 19 bases between the germline ends.